The 5 T cell receptor beta chains given below trace back to one sample, sequenced in a study of shared clonotypes between healthy human individuals. This table comes from immunoSEQ multiplex PCR, and its TCRdb copy is limited to in-frame clones, with some not included. The data contain some 240,000 clones, just over 65% of them seen just once; the ten biggest clones take up approximately 10%. Sequenced input: memory CD4+ T cells sorted from blood. Regarding subset: CD45RA-negative fraction. The receptors come from a man aged 30 to 45 in good health.

The chain joins TRBV28 to TRBJ1-5; 7 nucleotides align to TRBD1. Germline V CDR1 and CDR2: MDHEN, SYDVKM. This CDR3 spans 14 amino acids. The V and J ends lost 3 bases and 6 bases, in that order; junction bases with no gene match: 5. Here the CDR3 reads CASSLTGLLQPQHF. As DNA, the CDR3 is TGTGCCAGCAGTTTGACAGGGTTACTTCAGCCCCAGCATTTT.

This clone appeared many times. This chain's CDR3 is CASTRQGYNEQFF. In DNA, the CDR3 is TGTGCCAGCACCAGGCAGGGGTACAATGAGCAGTTCTTC. The V gene is TRBV4-2, the J gene TRBJ2-1, with D possibly being TRBD1 (6 bases). The germline V gene encodes CDR1 LGHNA and CDR2 YNFKEQ. The length of the CDR3 is 13 residues. V was pared by 7 bases and J by 4 bases, with 11 bases between.

The CDR3 loop reads CAILEIVGTEQYF. CDR3 DNA sequence: TGTGCCATCCTGGAAATCGTCGGGACCGAGCAGTACTTC. The rearrangement links TRBV10-3 to TRBJ2-7, with D perhaps assigned TRBD1 or TRBD2 (5 bases each). Germline CDR1 ENHRY, CDR2 SYGVKD. The CDR3 length is 13 residues. The V end lost 8 bases, the J end lost 6 bases, and 17 bases lay between the germline ends.

This clone was picked up a small number of times. This chain uses TRBV7-9 with TRBJ1-1; D unclear. The V end was cut by 5 bases, the J end by 1 base, with 2 bases between. CDR3 length: 11 residues. The germline CDR1 and CDR2 sequences are SEHNR and FQNEAQ (reference sequence). CDR3 loop: CASSQNTEAFF. The CDR3 coding sequence is TGTGCCAGCAGCCAGAACACTGAAGCTTTCTTT.

The CDR3 nucleotides are TGTGCCAGCAGTTTAGGAGGGGGTGGCAATCAGCCCCAGCATTTT. Amino acid sequence: CASSLGGGGNQPQHF. The rearrangement joins TRBV28 to TRBJ1-5; D perhaps matches TRBD1 (6 bases). This CDR3 is built from 15 residues. Germline CDR1 and CDR2: MDHEN and SYDVKM. The V end was cut by 2 bases, the J end by 2 bases, with 10 bases between.